The rows below give T cell receptor beta chains drawn from one sample of a study of shared clonotypes between healthy human individuals. Here immunoSEQ multiplex PCR was the method, and the copy in TCRdb shows in-frame clones only, minus some. The table includes about 1.5 million clones, 98% detected once. Specimen: naive CD4+ T cells sorted from blood. The receptors were gathered from a man aged 25-45 years in good health. Both conserved end residues are part of each CDR3. D genes are given only for firm matches. For some rows the clone size is stated as once, few or many, or as a class when expanded; others skip it.

>TRBJ1-1|-|TRBV10-3|-
CAISGSLNTEAFF
TGTGCCATCAGTGGCAGTTTGAACACTGAAGCTTTCTTT
>TRBJ2-2|-|TRBV9|-
CASSVALGSTGELFF
TGTGCCAGCAGCGTAGCTCTGGGGAGCACCGGGGAGCTGTTTTTT
>TRBJ2-7|-|TRBV2|-
CASRTGTYEQYF
TGTGCCAGCAGGACCGGGACCTACGAGCAGTACTTC
>TRBJ2-2|-|TRBV5-1|-
CASSLDATGELFF
TGCGCCAGCAGCTTGGATGCCACCGGGGAGCTGTTTTTT
>TRBJ2-5|-|TRBV10-2|-
CASSEALTYGETQYF
TGCGCCAGCAGTGAGGCCTTAACCTACGGCGAGACCCAGTACTTC
>TRBJ2-5|-|TRBV7-6|-
CASSLRERQETQYF
TGTGCCAGCAGCTTACGGGAAAGGCAGGAGACCCAGTACTTC
>TRBJ2-3|-|TRBV7-9|TRBD2
CASSLGGADTQYF
TGTGCCAGCAGCCTTGGGGGGGCAGATACGCAGTATTTT
>TRBJ2-7|-|TRBV27|TRBD2
CASSRGGPMDRPYEQYF
TGTGCCAGCAGTCGGGGGGGACCAATGGACCGCCCCTACGAGCAGTACTTC
>TRBJ2-7|once|TRBV6-6|-
CASSQQSYEQYF
TGTGCCAGCAGCCAACAATCCTACGAGCAGTACTTC
>TRBJ2-7|-|TRBV5-1|-
CASSLGGTRGGYEQYF
TGCGCCAGCAGCTTGGGGGGGACCCGGGGCGGATACGAGCAGTACTTC
>TRBJ1-2|-|TRBV29-1|TRBD1
CSVVTTGSYTF
TGCAGCGTCGTTACGACAGGGAGCTACACCTTC
>TRBJ2-1|-|TRBV25-1|TRBD2
CASSAGLAIEQFF
TGTGCCAGCAGTGCGGGACTAGCTATTGAGCAGTTCTTC
>TRBJ1-1|-|TRBV6-6|-
CASSTPAKEGTEAFF
TGTGCCAGCAGTACCCCGGCCAAGGAAGGTACTGAAGCTTTCTTT
>TRBJ2-5|-|TRBV6-5|TRBD1
CASSYSGQGVETQYF
TGTGCCAGCAGTTACTCGGGCCAGGGGGTAGAGACCCAGTACTTC
>TRBJ2-1|-|TRBV19|TRBD1
CASSSPGQGGDEQFF
TGTGCCAGTAGCAGTCCCGGACAGGGGGGCGATGAGCAGTTCTTC
>TRBJ2-7|-|TRBV6-5|TRBD1
CASRTQGEGKGEQYF
TGTGCCAGCAGGACTCAGGGGGAAGGGAAAGGCGAGCAGTACTTC
>TRBJ2-7|-|TRBV7-9|-
CASSLLSNQPYEQYF
TGTGCCAGCAGCTTATTAAGCAATCAACCGTACGAGCAGTACTTC
>TRBJ2-1|-|TRBV18|TRBD2
CASSDQGLAGRNEQFF
TGTGCCAGCTCAGATCAGGGACTAGCGGGACGAAATGAGCAGTTCTTC
>TRBJ1-5|-|TRBV6-4|-
CASSESGQENQPQHF
TGTGCCAGCAGTGAAAGTGGGCAGGAAAATCAGCCCCAGCATTTT
>TRBJ2-1|-|TRBV15|TRBD1
CATSRVPGQGNEQFF
TGTGCCACCAGCAGAGTTCCGGGACAGGGCAATGAGCAGTTCTTC
>TRBJ1-1|-|TRBV2|-
CASRQEMNTEAFF
TGTGCCAGCAGGCAGGAGATGAACACTGAAGCTTTCTTT
>TRBJ2-7|few|TRBV2|-
CASNEQYF
TGTGCCAGCAACGAGCAGTACTTC
>TRBJ1-5|-|TRBV16|TRBD1
CASSLRQGINQPQHF
TGTGCCAGCAGCCTAAGACAGGGGATCAATCAGCCCCAGCATTTT
>TRBJ1-1|-|TRBV30|TRBD1
CAWDRGLNTEAFF
TGTGCCTGGGACAGGGGGCTGAACACTGAAGCTTTCTTT
>TRBJ1-3|-|TRBV27|-
CASRGPASGNTIYF
TGTGCCAGCAGGGGTCCAGCATCTGGAAACACCATATATTTT
>TRBJ1-1|once|TRBV28|-
CASSSVLAEAFF
TGTGCCAGCAGTTCCGTTTTAGCTGAAGCTTTCTTT
>TRBJ2-1|-|TRBV6-1|TRBD1
CASSEGFYYRQGSAHNEQFF
TGTGCCAGCAGTGAGGGTTTCTATTATCGACAGGGGTCTGCACACAATGAGCAGTTCTTC
>TRBJ2-7|-|TRBV29-1|-
CSANGKSPAEQYF
TGCAGCGCCAACGGGAAGTCTCCCGCCGAGCAGTACTTC
>TRBJ2-1|once|TRBV5-6|TRBD2
CASSLAGSGYSSYNEQFF
TGTGCCAGCAGCTTGGCAGGTAGCGGGTACAGCTCCTACAATGAGCAGTTCTTC
>TRBJ2-7|-|TRBV11-2|-
CASSKTSSRYEQYF
TGTGCCAGCAGCAAGACTAGTAGTAGGTACGAGCAGTACTTC
>TRBJ2-7|once|TRBV7-2|-
CASSFPRERFSYEQYF
TGTGCCAGCAGCTTTCCGAGGGAGAGGTTCTCTTACGAGCAGTACTTC
>TRBJ2-1|-|TRBV5-1|TRBD1
CASTLDREFYNEQFF
TGCGCCAGCACCTTAGACAGGGAATTCTACAATGAGCAGTTCTTC
>TRBJ2-5|-|TRBV4-3|-
CASSQDVRETQYF
TGCGCCAGCAGCCAAGATGTTCGGGAGACCCAGTACTTC
>TRBJ1-2|-|TRBV10-3|-
CAISRQLDGYTF
TGTGCCATCAGTAGACAGTTGGATGGCTACACCTTC
>TRBJ2-3|-|TRBV14|-
CASSQRTYSTDTQYF
TGTGCCAGCAGCCAGAGGACATATTCCACAGATACGCAGTATTTT
>TRBJ2-1|-|TRBV5-6|TRBD2
CASSLGSGRSNNEQFF
TGTGCCAGCAGCTTGGGTAGCGGGAGAAGTAATAATGAGCAGTTCTTC
>TRBJ1-2|-|TRBV28|-
CASSLNRRTFGYTF
TGTGCCAGCAGTTTAAATCGCCGGACCTTCGGCTACACCTTC
>TRBJ2-5|-|TRBV18|-
CASSYGVQETQYF
TGTGCCAGCTCGTACGGGGTGCAAGAGACCCAGTACTTC
>TRBJ2-7|once|TRBV7-6|TRBD2
CASSPTSGRNEQYF
TGTGCCAGCAGCCCCACGTCCGGGAGGAACGAGCAGTACTTC
>TRBJ2-3|-|TRBV27|-
CASSSRARGGRGDTQYF
TGTGCCAGCAGTTCAAGGGCCAGGGGAGGTCGCGGAGATACGCAGTATTTT
>TRBJ2-5|-|TRBV4-1|-
CASSQVKRETQYF
TGCGCCAGCAGCCAAGTGAAGAGGGAGACCCAGTACTTC
>TRBJ2-1|-|TRBV18|TRBD2
CASSPPGGAYNEQFF
TGTGCCAGCTCCCCCCCGGGAGGTGCCTACAATGAGCAGTTCTTC
>TRBJ1-1|-|TRBV10-3|TRBD1
CAIGTGAGTEAFF
TGTGCCATCGGTACAGGGGCGGGCACTGAAGCTTTCTTT
>TRBJ1-2|-|TRBV5-1|TRBD1
CASSRGTGANYGYTF
TGCGCCAGCAGCCGAGGGACAGGGGCCAACTATGGCTACACCTTC
>TRBJ1-5|-|TRBV21-1|-
CASSKEETYHQPQHF
TGTGCCAGCAGCAAAGAGGAGACCTATCATCAGCCCCAGCATTTT